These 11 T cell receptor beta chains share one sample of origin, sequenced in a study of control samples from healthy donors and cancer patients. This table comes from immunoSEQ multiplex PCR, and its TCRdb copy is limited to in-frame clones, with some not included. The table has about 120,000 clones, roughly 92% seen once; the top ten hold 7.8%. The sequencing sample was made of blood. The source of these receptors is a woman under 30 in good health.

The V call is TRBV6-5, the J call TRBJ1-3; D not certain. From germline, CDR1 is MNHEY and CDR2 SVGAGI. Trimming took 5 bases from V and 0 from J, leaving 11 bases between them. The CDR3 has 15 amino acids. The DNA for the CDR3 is TGTGCCAGCAGTCGGAGCGCTAACTCTGGAAACACCATATATTTT. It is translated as CASSRSANSGNTIYF.

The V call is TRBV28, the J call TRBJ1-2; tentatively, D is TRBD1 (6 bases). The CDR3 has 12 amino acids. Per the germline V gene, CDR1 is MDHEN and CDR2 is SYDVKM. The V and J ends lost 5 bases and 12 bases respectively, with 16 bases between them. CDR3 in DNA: TGTGCCAGCAGTAGGAACTACAGGGTACACACCTTC. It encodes CASSRNYRVHTF.

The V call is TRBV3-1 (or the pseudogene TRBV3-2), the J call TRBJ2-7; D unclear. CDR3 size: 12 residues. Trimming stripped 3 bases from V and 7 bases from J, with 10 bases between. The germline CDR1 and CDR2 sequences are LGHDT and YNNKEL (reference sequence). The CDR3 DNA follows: TGTGCCAGCAGCCACGGGCACTGGGAGCAGTACTTC. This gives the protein CASSHGHWEQYF.

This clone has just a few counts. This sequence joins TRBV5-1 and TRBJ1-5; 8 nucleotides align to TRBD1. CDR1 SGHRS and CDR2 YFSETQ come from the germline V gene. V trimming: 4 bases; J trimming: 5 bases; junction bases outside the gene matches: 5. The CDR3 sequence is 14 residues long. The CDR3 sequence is CASSAGQGDQPQHF. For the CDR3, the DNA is TGCGCCAGCAGCGCTGGACAGGGTGATCAGCCCCAGCATTTT.

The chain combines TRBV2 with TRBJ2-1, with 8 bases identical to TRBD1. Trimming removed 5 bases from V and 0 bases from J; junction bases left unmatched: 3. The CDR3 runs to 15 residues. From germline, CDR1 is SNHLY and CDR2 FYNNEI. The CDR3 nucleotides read TGTGCCAGCAGTCGGGACAGGAGCTCCTACAATGAGCAGTTCTTC. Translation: CASSRDRSSYNEQFF.

Here the CDR3 DNA reads TGTGCCACCAGTGACCCGACAGGGGACGGGGAGCCCCAGCATTTT. It is translated as CATSDPTGDGEPQHF. The chain recombines TRBV24-1 with TRBJ1-5; 8 bases align to TRBD1. Trimming removed 4 bases from V and 8 bases from J; junction bases left unmatched: 9. The CDR3 sequence is 15 residues long. Germline lookup yields CDR1 KGHDR and CDR2 SFDVKD.

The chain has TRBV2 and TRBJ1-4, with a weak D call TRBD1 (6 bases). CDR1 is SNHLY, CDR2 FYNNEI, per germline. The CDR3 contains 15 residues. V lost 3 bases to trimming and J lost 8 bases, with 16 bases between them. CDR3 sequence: CASSERTALGEKLFF. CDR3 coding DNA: TGTGCCAGCAGTGAGAGGACAGCTCTTGGGGAAAAACTGTTTTTT. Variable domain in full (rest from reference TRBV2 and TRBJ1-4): EPEVTQTPSHQVTQMGQEVILRCVPISNHLYFYWYRQILGQKVEFLVSFYNNEISEKSEIFDDQFSVERPDGSNFTLKIRSTKLEDSAMYFCASSERTALGEKLFFGSGTQLSVL.

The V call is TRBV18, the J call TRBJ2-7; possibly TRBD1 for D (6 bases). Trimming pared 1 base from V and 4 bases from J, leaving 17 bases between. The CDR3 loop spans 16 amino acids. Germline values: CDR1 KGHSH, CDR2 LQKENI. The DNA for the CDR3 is TGTGCCAGCTCACCACAGGGGGACCCCGCCCCTTACGAGCAGTACTTC. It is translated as CASSPQGDPAPYEQYF.

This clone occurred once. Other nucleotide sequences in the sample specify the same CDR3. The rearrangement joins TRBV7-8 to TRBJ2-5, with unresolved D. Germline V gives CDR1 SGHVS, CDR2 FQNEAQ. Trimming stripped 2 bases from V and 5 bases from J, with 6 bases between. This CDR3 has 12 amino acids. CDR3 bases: TGTGCCAGCAGCTTAAATCGGGAGACCCAGTACTTC. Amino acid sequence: CASSLNRETQYF.

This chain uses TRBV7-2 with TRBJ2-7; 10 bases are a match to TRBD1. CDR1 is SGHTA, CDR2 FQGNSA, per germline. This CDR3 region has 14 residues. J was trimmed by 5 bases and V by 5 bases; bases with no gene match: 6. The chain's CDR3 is CASSQTGGFDEQYF. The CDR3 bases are TGTGCCAGCAGCCAGACAGGGGGCTTCGACGAGCAGTACTTC.

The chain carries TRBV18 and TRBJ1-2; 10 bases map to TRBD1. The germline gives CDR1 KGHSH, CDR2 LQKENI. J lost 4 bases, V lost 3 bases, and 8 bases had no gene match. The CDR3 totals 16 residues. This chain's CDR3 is CASSPYDRGLGYGYTF. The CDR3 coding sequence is TGTGCCAGCTCACCTTACGACAGGGGGCTAGGCTATGGCTACACCTTC. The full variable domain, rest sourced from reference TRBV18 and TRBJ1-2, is NAGVMQNPRHLVRRRGQEARLRCSPMKGHSHVYWYRQLPEEGLKFMVYLQKENIIDESGMPKERFSAEFPKEGPSILRIQQVVRGDSAAYFCASSPYDRGLGYGYTFGSGTRLTVV.